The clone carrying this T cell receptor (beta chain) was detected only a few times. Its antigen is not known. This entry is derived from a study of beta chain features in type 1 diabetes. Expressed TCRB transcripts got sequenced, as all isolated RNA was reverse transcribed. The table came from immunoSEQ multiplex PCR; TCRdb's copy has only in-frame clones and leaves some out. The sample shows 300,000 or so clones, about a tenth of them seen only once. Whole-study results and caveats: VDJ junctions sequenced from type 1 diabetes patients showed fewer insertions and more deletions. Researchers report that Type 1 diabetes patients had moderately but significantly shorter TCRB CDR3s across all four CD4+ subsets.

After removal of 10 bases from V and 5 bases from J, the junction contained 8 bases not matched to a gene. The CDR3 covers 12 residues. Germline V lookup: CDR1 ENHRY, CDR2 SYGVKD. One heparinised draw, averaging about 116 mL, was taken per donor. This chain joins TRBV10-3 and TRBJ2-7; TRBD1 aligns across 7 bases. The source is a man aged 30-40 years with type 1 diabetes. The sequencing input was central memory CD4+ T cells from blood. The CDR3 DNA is TGTGCCACTTCGACAGGGAACCACGAGCAGTACTTC. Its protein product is CATSTGNHEQYF.